Described below is a single T cell receptor beta chain sequence and its context. The target antigen is unknown. At the DNA level, this CDR3 is encoded by other sequences in the same sample as well. The sample comes from a study of T cell clonotyping in hematopoietic cell transplantation. Points from the study as a whole: Higher Inverse Simpson Index values in graft donor and pretransplant recipient predicted broader posttransplant TCR diversity. Without cell sorting, CD4 versus CD8 contributions remain unresolved.

From germline, CDR1 is MDHEN and CDR2 SYDVKM. V lost 3 bases and J 0 bases, leaving 8 bases between the germline ends. The CDR3 length is 14 residues. Only in-frame clones appear in the TCRdb table, and some are missing; sequencing was by immunoSEQ multiplex PCR. This table holds fewer than 70,000 clones, approximately 94% found once. This sequence joins TRBV28 and TRBJ1-2, with a possible D match to TRBD1 (5 bases). The source of this sequence is a man in his forties or fifties in good health. Some clones in this sample may be carry-over from other donors' samples. Source material: peripheral blood mononuclear cells. The chain's CDR3 is CASSFGTANYGYTF. The CDR3 DNA reads TGTGCCAGCAGTTTTGGGACGGCTAACTATGGCTACACCTTC.